This entry features one T cell receptor beta chain sequence. What antigen it recognizes has not been identified. Within one base of it there is no much larger clone, and no base qualities were kept. Memory CD4+ T cells were sorted ex vivo from peripheral blood of narcolepsy patients and healthy controls for TCR Vbeta sequencing. The CDR3 goes from the cysteine to the phenylalanine over 15 residues. The kept DNA is CDR3 alone, 45 bases in frame from the first base. CDR1 and CDR2 are read off the germline V gene as SGHRS and YFSETQ. V trim: 0 bases; J trim: 3 bases; unmatched bases: 6. The data are from a study of T cells in narcolepsy listed by TCRdb under 2018. Background on the whole study: Patients with narcolepsy type 1 or type 2 (NT1, NT2) and healthy control donors were enrolled in the study. The study used TCR Vbeta sequencing to track clonotypes in blood and CSF while looking for autoreactive T cells in narcolepsy patients that target self-antigens of hypocretin neurons (hypocretin, TRIB2).

Receptor amplification or capture employed the immunoSEQ multiplex PCR assay. TCRdb mirrors the immuneACCESS table, restricted to in-frame sequences. Some clones are absent from its copies; in checked studies, under half trace to an unresolved V gene, and the reason for the others is unknown. In all, the sample holds about 15,000 clones, and 65% to 90% of those were seen once. Together, the top ten hold 30% to 45% of the sample. The investigation overall reported the following: Some blood memory CD4+ repertoires from patients and controls contained no sequences matching autoreactive T cell clones. Numbers of sequenced blood memory CD4+ clonotypes were comparable, averaging roughly 40,000 in patients and over 30,000 in controls. In plots comparing CSF and blood CD4+ T cell clonotypes from the same patient, HCRT-specific and TRIB2-specific autoreactive clonotypes were highlighted. According to the report, autoreactive clonotypes were detected serially in the blood of the same patients and of different patients, but not in healthy controls.

This chain joins TRBV5-1 to TRBJ2-7, with TRBD2 matching 7 junction bases. Sequencing was performed on memory (CD45RA-) CD4+ T cells from blood. In light of the paper, this sample's cell subset or site label describes: memory T cells sorted ex vivo from peripheral blood. This receptor was identified in a human donor in good health. The DNA reads TGCGCCAGCAGCTTGGCTAGCGGCGAGTTCTACGAGCAGTACTTC. Translated, it gives CASSLASGEFYEQYF.